This paragraph covers one T cell receptor (beta chain) sequence. What it binds is unknown. Distinct nucleotide sequences in the sample also encode this CDR3. This record belongs to a study of cytomegalovirus exposure and HLA in healthy donors. Points from the study as a whole: High specificity and sensitivity for cytomegalovirus status were reported for the classifier. A link between a missense DCLRE1C variant and TCR beta V- and J-gene trimming emerged from a later analysis. Most subjects had HLA-A and HLA-B alleles reportedly predicted accurately by TCR beta sequences.

V shed 0 bases and J shed 3 bases, with 5 bases lying between them. The CDR3 has 14 amino acids. The V gene's germline CDR1 is KGHSH and CDR2 LQKENI. A multiplex PCR was run with 60 Vbeta primers and 13 Jbeta primers. The method was immunoSEQ multiplex PCR; TCRdb's version includes in-frame clones alone and lacks a portion of them. The repertoire has roughly 180,000 clones, around 80% of them found once; the top ten carry under 5%. This TCR came from a woman between 45 and 60 years old in good health and CMV-seropositive. The chain carries TRBV18 and TRBJ2-2; D perhaps matches TRBD2 (5 bases). The sample consisted of PBMCs. The CDR3 loop is CASSPPRDTGELFF. As DNA, the CDR3 is TGTGCCAGCTCACCACCGAGGGACACCGGGGAGCTGTTTTTT.